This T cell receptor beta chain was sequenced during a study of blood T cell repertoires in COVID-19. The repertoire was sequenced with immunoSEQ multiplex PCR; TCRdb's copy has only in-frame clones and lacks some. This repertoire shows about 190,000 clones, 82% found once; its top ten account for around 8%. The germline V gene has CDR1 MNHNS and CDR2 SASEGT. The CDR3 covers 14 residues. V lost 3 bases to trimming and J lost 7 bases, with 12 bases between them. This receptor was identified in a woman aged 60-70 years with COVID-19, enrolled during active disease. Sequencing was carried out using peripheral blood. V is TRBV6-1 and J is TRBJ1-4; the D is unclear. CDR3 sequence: CASSERAGSEKLFF. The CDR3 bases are TGTGCCAGCAGTGAGAGGGCAGGTTCTGAAAAACTGTTTTTT.